The entry below describes one T cell receptor (beta chain). A multiplex PCR was run with 60 Vbeta primers and 13 Jbeta primers. Clones were read by immunoSEQ multiplex PCR, and TCRdb kept only the in-frame ones, dropping some. The sample holds 200,000 to 250,000 clones, 77% seen once. The V and J ends lost 2 bases and 2 bases respectively, with 11 bases between them. Per the germline V gene, CDR1 is MRHNA and CDR2 is SNTAGT. The CDR3 length is 15 residues. The entry originates in a study of cytomegalovirus exposure and HLA in healthy donors. The sequencing sample was made of PBMCs. V usage is TRBV6-4 and J usage is TRBJ2-3; D might be TRBD2 (6 bases). The clonotype originates from a woman between 55 and 75 years old in good health and CMV-seropositive. CDR3 sequence (DNA): TGTGCCAGCAGTGACGATCGGGGGAACACAGATACGCAGTATTTT. This encodes CASSDDRGNTDTQYF.